This T cell receptor beta chain was recovered during a study of blood T cell repertoires in COVID-19. Overall study: COVID-19 samples collected from the United States, Italy and Spain covered acute and convalescent phases. Sources were T cells, B-cell-depleted T cells, or PBMCs; the material itself was cDNA or gDNA.

The ends were cut back, 2 bases at V and 1 base at J, with 7 bases in the middle. Germline loops: CDR1 SGHDT, CDR2 YYEEEE. The CDR3 is 15 residues long. Authors' processing steps: Cell counts per sample came from amplifying reference gene primers. Profiled with immunoSEQ multiplex PCR; TCRdb holds only in-frame clones, not every one. D and trimming were read from the DNA, whereas the V and J calls and clone size are those reported in that table. Here the sample spans about 440,000 clones, around 89% being singletons. Sequences were obtained from peripheral blood. V and J are TRBV5-6 and TRBJ1-6, with D maybe TRBD1 (6 bases). This TCR was sampled from a woman younger than 45 with acute or convalescent COVID-19. The CDR3 reads CASSFQGSYNSPLHF. The CDR3 DNA reads as TGTGCCAGCAGCTTCCAGGGGTCCTATAATTCACCCCTCCACTTT.